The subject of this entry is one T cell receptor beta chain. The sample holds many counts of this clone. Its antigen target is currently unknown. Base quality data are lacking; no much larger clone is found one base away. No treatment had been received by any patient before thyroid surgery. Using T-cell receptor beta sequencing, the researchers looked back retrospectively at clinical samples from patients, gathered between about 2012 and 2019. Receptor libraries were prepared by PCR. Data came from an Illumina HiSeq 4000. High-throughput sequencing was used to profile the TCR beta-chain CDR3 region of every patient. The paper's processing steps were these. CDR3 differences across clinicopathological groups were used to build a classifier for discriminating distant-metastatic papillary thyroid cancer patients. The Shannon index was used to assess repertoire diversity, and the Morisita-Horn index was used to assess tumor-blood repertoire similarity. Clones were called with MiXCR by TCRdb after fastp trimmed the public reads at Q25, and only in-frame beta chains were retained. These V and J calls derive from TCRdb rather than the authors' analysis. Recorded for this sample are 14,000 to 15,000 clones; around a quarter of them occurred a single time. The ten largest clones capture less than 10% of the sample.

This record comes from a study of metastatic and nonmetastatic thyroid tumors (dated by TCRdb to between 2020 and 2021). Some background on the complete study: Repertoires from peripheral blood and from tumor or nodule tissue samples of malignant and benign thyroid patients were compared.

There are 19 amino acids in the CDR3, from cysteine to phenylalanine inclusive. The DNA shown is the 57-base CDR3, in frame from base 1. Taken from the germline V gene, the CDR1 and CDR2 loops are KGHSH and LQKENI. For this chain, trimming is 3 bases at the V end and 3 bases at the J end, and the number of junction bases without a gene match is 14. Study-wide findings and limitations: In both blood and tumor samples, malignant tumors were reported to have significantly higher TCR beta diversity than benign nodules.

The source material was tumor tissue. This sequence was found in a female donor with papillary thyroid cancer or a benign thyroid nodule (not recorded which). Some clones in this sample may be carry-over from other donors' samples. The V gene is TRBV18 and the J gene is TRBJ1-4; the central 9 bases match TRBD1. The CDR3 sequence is CASSPSDRGWSLSNEKLFF. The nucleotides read TGTGCCAGCTCACCCTCGGACAGGGGTTGGAGTTTGTCTAATGAAAAACTGTTTTTT.